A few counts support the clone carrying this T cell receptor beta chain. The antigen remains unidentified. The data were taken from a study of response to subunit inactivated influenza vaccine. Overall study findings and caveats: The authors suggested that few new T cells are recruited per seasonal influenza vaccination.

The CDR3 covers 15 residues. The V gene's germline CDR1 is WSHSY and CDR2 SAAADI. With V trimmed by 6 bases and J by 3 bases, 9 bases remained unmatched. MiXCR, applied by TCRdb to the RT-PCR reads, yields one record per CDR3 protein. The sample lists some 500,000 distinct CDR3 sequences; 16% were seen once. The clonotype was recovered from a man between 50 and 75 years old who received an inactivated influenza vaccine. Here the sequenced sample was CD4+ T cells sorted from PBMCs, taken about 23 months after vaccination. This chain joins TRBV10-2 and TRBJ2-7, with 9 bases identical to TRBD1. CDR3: CASRERPGQGYEQYF. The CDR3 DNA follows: TGCGCCAGCAGGGAAAGACCGGGACAGGGCTACGAGCAGTACTTC.